Sequencing of this T cell receptor beta chain was carried out in a study of early T cells in non-severe SARS-CoV-2 infection. Each CDR3 protein gets one entry after TCRdb re-called the 5' RACE reads with MiXCR. The sample yields some 40,000 distinct CDR3 sequences, 5.5% seen once. This clonotype has only a few counts. Germline V gives CDR1 MNHEY, CDR2 SVGEGT. Trimming left V 1 base short and J 2 bases short, with 5 bases between. This CDR3 spans 13 amino acids. The chain carries TRBV6-2 or TRBV6-3 and TRBJ1-2; no reliable D call. The receptor was derived from an adult who was a healthcare worker with PCR-confirmed SARS-CoV-2 infection or an uninfected control (not recorded which). This specimen was whole blood, taken at baseline. CDR3 region: CASSYLPNYGYTF. CDR3 coding DNA: TGTGCCAGCAGTTACTTGCCGAACTATGGCTACACCTTC.